The 15 T cell receptor beta chains listed next were all sequenced from one sample in a study of T cell responses to AZD1222 COVID-19 vaccine. Clones were read by immunoSEQ multiplex PCR, and TCRdb kept only the in-frame ones, dropping some. The table lists 60,000 to 75,000 clones, around 90% of them singletons. Here the sequenced sample was peripheral blood, taken on day 0 of AZD1222 vaccination. The receptors were gathered from an adult in good health.

The chain is built from TRBV3-1 (or the pseudogene TRBV3-2) and TRBJ2-5, with 11 positions matching TRBD2. J gave up 5 bases and V 4 bases, and 12 bases lay outside the gene matches. CDR1 LGHDT and CDR2 YNNKEL come from the germline V gene (reference sequence). This CDR3 has 17 amino acids. This CDR3 is CASSPAWVAGGRETQYF. In DNA form, the CDR3 reads TGTGCCAGCAGCCCAGCGTGGGTAGCGGGGGGGCGCGAGACCCAGTACTTC.

The rearrangement uses TRBV10-1 and TRBJ2-5; 9 bases map to TRBD1. V lost 3 bases, J lost 6 bases, and 11 bases stayed unmatched. The length of the CDR3 is 16 residues. Looked up from germline, CDR1 is WNHNN and CDR2 is SYGVQD (reference sequence). The CDR3 DNA sequence: TGCGCCAGCAGTGAAGGTCCCGGGACAGGGTTAAAGACCCAGTACTTC. Translating it yields CASSEGPGTGLKTQYF.

V gene TRBV7-2 combines with J gene TRBJ2-3, with D uncertain. The CDR3 has 12 amino acids. V lost 5 bases to trimming and J lost 3 bases, with 6 bases between them. CDR1 is SGHTA, CDR2 FQGNSA, per germline. Written as DNA, the CDR3 is TGTGCCAGCAGCCCCGTGACAGATACGCAGTATTTT. Translating it yields CASSPVTDTQYF.

The chain links TRBV10-3 to TRBJ2-3, with TRBD2 matching 13 bases. Germline V CDR1 and CDR2: ENHRY, SYGVKD. V lost 10 bases and J lost 3; bases outside the gene matches: 7. The CDR3 extends over 15 amino acids. The CDR3 nucleotides are TGTGCCACCGGTCCGACTAGCGGGGGGACAGATACGCAGTATTTT. Translating gives CATGPTSGGTDTQYF.

The chain carries TRBV9 and TRBJ1-4; the match to TRBD1 covers 10 bases. Germline CDR1 SGDLS, CDR2 YYNGEE. Trimming took 2 bases from V and 4 from J; bases not matched to a gene: 2. The CDR3 runs 15 residues. The CDR3 bases are TGTGCCAGCAGCGTCGGGACAGGGGTTAATGAAAAACTGTTTTTT. This translates into CASSVGTGVNEKLFF. The entire variable domain, with the rest obtained from reference TRBV9 and TRBJ1-4, is as follows: DSGVTQTPKHLITATGQRVTLRCSPRSGDLSVYWYQQSLDQGLQFLIQYYNGEERAKGNILERFSAQQFPDLHSELNLSSLELGDSALYFCASSVGTGVNEKLFFGSGTQLSVL.

As DNA, the CDR3 is TGTGCCAGCTCACCCAGCCTTTCGGGGAGAAGCTCCTACAATGAGCAGTTCTTC. Amino acids: CASSPSLSGRSSYNEQFF. This chain links TRBV18 with TRBJ2-1, with D tentatively TRBD2 (5 bases). Germline values: CDR1 KGHSH, CDR2 LQKENI. V lost 3 bases to trimming and J lost 0 bases, with 18 bases between them. There are 18 residues in the CDR3.

This clone has just one count. V and J are TRBV7-8 and TRBJ2-6; the match to TRBD2 covers 8 bases. CDR1 is SGHVS and CDR2 is FQNEAQ in the germline V gene. The J segment lost 0 bases and the V segment lost 5 bases, leaving 6 bases of the junction unmatched. The CDR3 is 17 residues long. CDR3 sequence (DNA): TGTGCCAGCAGCCCCGGACTAGCCCACTCTGGGGCCAACGTCCTGACTTTC. Translation gives CASSPGLAHSGANVLTF.

The CDR3 nucleotides read TGTGCCACCAGCAGAGGACAGGGGAGCTCCTATAATTCACCCCTCCACTTT. It yields the protein CATSRGQGSSYNSPLHF. The V gene is TRBV15, the J gene TRBJ1-6; 8 positions match TRBD1. The trim removed 1 base at V and 0 bases at J, leaving 2 bases unmatched. The CDR3 length is 17 residues. Germline CDR1 reads LNHNV; CDR2 reads YYDKDF (reference sequence).

V and J are TRBV19 and TRBJ1-4; 10 bases fit TRBD1. The CDR3 length is 17 residues. The trim removed 4 bases at V and 4 bases at J, leaving 9 bases unmatched. Germline CDR1 and CDR2: LNHDA and SQIVND (reference sequence). CDR3 coding DNA: TGTGCCAGTAGTAGCCGGACAGGGGGTTACCTTAATGAAAAACTGTTTTTT. It encodes CASSSRTGGYLNEKLFF.

V is TRBV7-6 and J is TRBJ2-5, with a tentative D call TRBD1 (5 bases). This CDR3 is built from 17 residues. V lost 1 base, J lost 3 bases, and 18 bases lay in between. Looked up from germline, CDR1 is SGHVS and CDR2 is FNYEAQ. CDR3 loop: CASSLGGALPGEETQYF. The CDR3 nucleotides read TGTGCCAGCAGCTTAGGGGGCGCCCTACCGGGCGAAGAGACCCAGTACTTC.

The V call is TRBV15, the J call TRBJ1-6, with D maybe TRBD1 (6 bases). The CDR3 has 14 residues. Trimming cost V 4 bases and J 7 bases, with 11 bases left between them. CDR1 and CDR2 (germline): LNHNV, YYDKDF (reference sequence). CDR3 DNA sequence: TGTGCCACCAGCATAGGGGGGGACAATTCACCCCTCCACTTT. Its translation is CATSIGGDNSPLHF.

The chain recombines TRBV29-1 with TRBJ1-2, with a tentative D call TRBD1 (6 bases). There are 12 residues in the CDR3. CDR1 and CDR2 from the germline V gene are SQVTM and ANQGSEA. Trimming removed 4 bases from V and 4 bases from J, with 10 bases in between. The DNA of the CDR3 is TGCAGCGTTGCACAGGGAAGCTATGGCTACACCTTC. Its protein product is CSVAQGSYGYTF. The whole variable domain, remainder taken from reference TRBV29-1 and TRBJ1-2, is SAVISQKPSRDICQRGTSLTIQCQVDSQVTMMFWYRQQPGQSLTLIATANQGSEATYESGFVIDKFPISRPNLTFSTLTVSNMSPEDSSIYLCSVAQGSYGYTFGSGTRLTVV.

This clone was seen only a few times. V is TRBV5-6 and J is TRBJ2-3; 9 bases match TRBD1. CDR3 length: 17 amino acids. Germline values: CDR1 SGHDT, CDR2 YYEEEE. After removal of 4 bases from V and 4 bases from J, the junction contained 13 bases not matched to a gene. The CDR3 DNA reads TGTGCCAGCAGCGGCCGGACAGGGGCTTTTTTACCAGATACGCAGTATTTT. This codes for CASSGRTGAFLPDTQYF.

The J gene is TRBJ2-5, the V gene TRBV7-6; 8 nucleotides match TRBD1. The CDR3 covers 17 residues. Per the germline V gene, CDR1 is SGHVS and CDR2 is FNYEAQ. Germline trimming cut 0 bases from V and 2 bases from J; bases unmatched to any gene: 8. The CDR3 reads CASSLAGGGTGQETQYF. The CDR3 DNA is TGTGCCAGCAGCTTAGCGGGGGGTGGGACAGGTCAAGAGACCCAGTACTTC. Variable domain in full (rest from reference TRBV7-6 and TRBJ2-5): GAGVSQSPRYKVTKRGQDVALRCDPISGHVSLYWYRQALGQGPEFLTYFNYEAQQDKSGLPNDRFSAERPEGSISTLTIQRTEQRDSAMYRCASSLAGGGTGQETQYFGPGTRLLVL.

This sequence joins TRBV6-6 and TRBJ1-3; possibly TRBD1 for D (5 bases). The CDR3 sequence is 14 residues long. CDR1 is MNHNY, CDR2 SVGAGI, per germline (reference sequence). The V end was cut by 6 bases, the J end by 6 bases, with 15 bases between. This CDR3 reads CASRPQGIENTIYF. As DNA, the CDR3 is TGTGCCAGCAGACCCCAGGGAATCGAAAACACCATATATTTT.